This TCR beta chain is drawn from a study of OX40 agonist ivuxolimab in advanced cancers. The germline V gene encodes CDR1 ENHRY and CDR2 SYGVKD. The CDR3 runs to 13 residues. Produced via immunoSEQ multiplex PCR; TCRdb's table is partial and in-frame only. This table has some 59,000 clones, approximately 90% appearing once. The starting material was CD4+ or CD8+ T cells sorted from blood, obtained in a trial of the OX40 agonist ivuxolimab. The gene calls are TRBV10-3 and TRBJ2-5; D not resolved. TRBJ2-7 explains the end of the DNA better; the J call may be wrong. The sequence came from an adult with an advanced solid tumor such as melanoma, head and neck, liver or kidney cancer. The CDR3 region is CAISPRVMGEQYF. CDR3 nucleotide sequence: TGTGCCATCAGCCCCCGGGTTATGGGCGAGCAGTACTTC.